Each of the 30 T cell receptor beta chains below was sequenced from the same sample in a study of blood T cell repertoires in COVID-19. TCRdb's copy holds only in-frame clones and misses some; the assay was immunoSEQ multiplex PCR. There are about 120,000 clones in the sample; 70% to 90% occur only once, and roughly 4% lies in the top ten. The sample comprised peripheral blood. These TCRs come from a man aged 40-50 years with acute or convalescent COVID-19.

V gene TRBV6-5 combines with J gene TRBJ1-2; 8 bases line up with TRBD1. The V gene's germline CDR1 is MNHEY and CDR2 SVGAGI. The CDR3 totals 13 residues. The V segment lost 8 bases and the J segment 4 bases; nucleotides outside the gene matches: 6. CDR3 nucleotide sequence: TGTGCCAGCTCCGGGACAGGAATCTATGGCTACACCTTC. It specifies CASSGTGIYGYTF.

The chain uses TRBV11-3 and TRBJ1-1; 9 nucleotides line up with TRBD1. CDR3 length: 14 residues. The trim removed 3 bases at V and 1 base at J, leaving 0 bases unmatched. Germline assignment: CDR1 SGHNT and CDR2 YENEEA. This chain's CDR3 is CASSLGQGNTEAFF. CDR3 nucleotides: TGTGCCAGCAGCTTGGGACAGGGGAACACTGAAGCTTTCTTT.

This clone was picked up a small number of times. The gene calls are TRBV9 and TRBJ2-1; 8 nucleotides match TRBD2. V dropped 3 bases and J dropped 6; count of bases not matched to a gene: 8. Per germline, CDR1 SGDLS and CDR2 YYNGEE. The CDR3 contains 15 residues. The CDR3 sequence is CASSEGGGLRNEQFF. CDR3 coding DNA: TGTGCCAGCAGCGAAGGCGGGGGGTTACGCAATGAGCAGTTCTTC.

This clone was seen a handful of times. The V gene is TRBV7-9, the J gene TRBJ2-7; the D gene is possibly TRBD1 (6 bases). Germline CDR1 SEHNR, CDR2 FQNEAQ (reference sequence). The CDR3 has 13 amino acids. Trimming shortened V by 1 base and J by 2 bases, and 6 bases separated the two germline ends. CDR3 in amino acids: CASSLDRAYEQYF. The CDR3 nucleotides read TGTGCCAGCAGCTTAGACAGGGCCTACGAGCAGTACTTC.

The gene calls are TRBV12-3 or TRBV12-4 and TRBJ1-5, with TRBD1 identical over 9 bases. V lost 10 bases, J lost 4 bases, and 2 bases stayed unmatched. The CDR3 sequence is 12 residues long. The CDR3: CATGQGNQPQHF. The CDR3 DNA sequence: TGTGCCACCGGACAGGGGAATCAGCCCCAGCATTTT.

J is TRBJ2-1 and V is TRBV18; 11 bases match TRBD1. V shed 0 bases and J 7 bases; nucleotides not matched to a gene: 5. The CDR3 extends over 16 amino acids. Germline CDR1 and CDR2: KGHSH and LQKENI. The CDR3 region is CASSPPGQGVRNEQFF. CDR3 DNA: TGTGCCAGCTCACCACCGGGACAGGGGGTCCGGAATGAGCAGTTCTTC.

The V and J genes are TRBV6-5 and TRBJ2-1; 11 nucleotides agree with TRBD2. Trimming at V came to 10 bases and at J to 9 bases, leaving 5 bases not matched to a gene. The CDR3 covers 12 residues. Germline CDR1 is MNHEY and CDR2 is SVGAGI. CDR3: CATTSGNREQFF. CDR3 bases: TGTGCCACGACTAGCGGGAATCGTGAGCAGTTCTTC.

The chain carries TRBV27 and TRBJ2-3; D is ambiguous. The CDR3 covers 16 residues. CDR1 and CDR2 (germline): MNHEY, SMNVEV (reference sequence). V dropped 3 bases and J dropped 2 bases, with 15 bases sitting between them. The CDR3 DNA follows: TGTGCCAGCAGTTTCACGACGGGTTGGTTCACAGATACGCAGTATTTT. Translated: CASSFTTGWFTDTQYF.

The chain recombines TRBV7-2 with TRBJ1-5, with 10 positions matching TRBD1. The V and J ends lost 6 bases and 4 bases, in that order; junction bases with no gene match: 3. Germline assignment: CDR1 SGHTA and CDR2 FQGNSA. The CDR3 is 14 residues long. CDR3 nucleotide sequence: TGTGCCAGCAGGCGGACAGGGGGGAATCAGCCCCAGCATTTT. Its protein is CASRRTGGNQPQHF.

The rearrangement uses TRBV3-1 (or the pseudogene TRBV3-2) and TRBJ1-1, with 9 bases matching TRBD1. The CDR3 consists of 14 residues. The junction had 7 bases not matched to a gene; V was cut back by 3 bases and J by 8 bases. Germline V CDR1 and CDR2: LGHDT, YNNKEL (reference sequence). The CDR3 reads CASSQDNRGREAFF. The CDR3 nucleotides are TGTGCCAGCAGCCAGGATAACAGGGGGCGCGAAGCTTTCTTT.

In this sample, this clone turned up a few times. V gene TRBV19 combines with J gene TRBJ2-1, with a tentative D call TRBD1 (6 bases). The germline V gene encodes CDR1 LNHDA and CDR2 SQIVND (reference sequence). There are 14 residues in the CDR3. Trimming stripped 4 bases from V and 9 bases from J, with 16 bases between. In DNA form, the CDR3 reads TGTGCCAGTAGTAGCCAGGGGAATTTACGTGAGCAGTTCTTC. Amino acid sequence: CASSSQGNLREQFF.

The chain is built from TRBV25-1 and TRBJ2-1; 10 bases agree with TRBD2. The CDR3 length is 14 residues. With V trimmed by 5 bases and J by 5 bases, 3 bases remained unmatched. The germline gives CDR1 MGHDK, CDR2 SYGVNS. The CDR3 region has the DNA TGTGCCAGCAGTCGGACTAGCGGAGACAATGAGCAGTTCTTC. This gives the protein CASSRTSGDNEQFF.

The V gene is TRBV18, the J gene TRBJ2-5, with unresolved D. Deletions cut 3 bases from V and 2 bases from J, with 10 bases between. This CDR3 region has 14 residues. Germline CDR1 is KGHSH and CDR2 is LQKENI. The CDR3 bases are TGTGCCAGCTCACCGGTAGCATCACAAGAGACCCAGTACTTC. Encoded protein: CASSPVASQETQYF.

This chain uses TRBV10-1 with TRBJ2-1, with 8 bases identical to TRBD2. Germline assignment: CDR1 WNHNN and CDR2 SYGVQD (reference sequence). This CDR3 has 15 amino acids. Unmatched junction bases numbered 8, after V lost 3 bases and J lost 7 bases. The CDR3 protein is CASSDWAGGQNEQFF. As DNA, the CDR3 is TGCGCCAGCAGTGATTGGGCGGGAGGCCAGAATGAGCAGTTCTTC.

V is TRBV5-1 and J is TRBJ2-6; no firm D call. CDR1 SGHRS and CDR2 YFSETQ come from the germline V gene. This CDR3 has 18 residues. V was clipped by 6 bases and J by 4 bases, with 23 bases between them. The CDR3 sequence: CASTNEVELLLGANVLTF. In nucleotides, the CDR3 is TGCGCCAGCACCAATGAGGTAGAGCTACTCTTAGGGGCCAACGTCCTGACTTTC.

The chain joins TRBV5-4 to TRBJ2-7, with TRBD2 identical over 13 bases. CDR1 and CDR2 from the germline V gene are SGHNT and YYREEE (reference sequence). V trimming: 2 bases; J trimming: 2 bases; junction bases outside the gene matches: 10. CDR3 length: 18 residues. This CDR3 is CASSLPGLAGKGPYEQYF. CDR3 DNA sequence: TGTGCCAGCAGCTTACCGGGACTAGCGGGAAAGGGGCCCTACGAGCAGTACTTC.

The V call is TRBV19, the J call TRBJ1-1; maybe TRBD1 (6 bases). Germline-derived CDR1 and CDR2 are LNHDA and SQIVND (reference sequence). The CDR3 has 12 amino acids. Trimming shortened V by 1 base and J by 10 bases, and 10 bases separated the two germline ends. The CDR3 coding sequence is TGTGCCAGTAGTATAGCGAGGGGGGGAGCTTTCTTT. This codes for CASSIARGGAFF.

The chain joins TRBV11-3 to TRBJ2-7, with D tentatively TRBD1 (6 bases). Germline CDR1 and CDR2: SGHNT and YENEEA. V shed 1 base and J shed 5 bases, with 9 bases lying between them. The CDR3 runs 13 residues. CDR3 nucleotide sequence: TGTGCCAGCAGCTTAGTTCCAGGGGACGAGCAGTACTTC. It codes for CASSLVPGDEQYF.

V usage is TRBV2 and J usage is TRBJ1-4, with unresolved D. Trimming removed 11 bases at V and 3 bases at J, with 10 bases between. Germline loops: CDR1 SNHLY, CDR2 FYNNEI. The CDR3 contains 12 residues. The CDR3, as DNA: TGTGCCGCGGCCGGGGCTAATGAAAAACTGTTTTTT. It codes for CAAAGANEKLFF.

V is TRBV30 and J is TRBJ2-6; TRBD2 might be the D (5 bases). Trimming left V 4 bases short and J 0 bases short, with 10 bases between. Germline V gene lookup returns CDR1 GTSNPN and CDR2 SVGIG (reference sequence). The CDR3 totals 15 residues. CDR3 protein: CAWKGSFSGANVLTF. CDR3 sequence (DNA): TGTGCCTGGAAAGGGAGTTTCTCTGGGGCCAACGTCCTGACTTTC.

V usage is TRBV7-9 and J usage is TRBJ1-4, with TRBD1 matching over 9 bases. The CDR3 is 17 residues long. Germline V gene sequence: CDR1 SEHNR, CDR2 FQNEAQ (reference sequence). Losses at the gene ends were 3 bases for V and 5 bases for J; bases not matched to a gene: 10. CDR3 in amino acids: CASSLGQGRGLNEKLFF. The CDR3 DNA reads as TGTGCCAGCAGCTTGGGACAGGGAAGAGGTCTAAATGAAAAACTGTTTTTT.

This clone showed up just a few times. CDR3 loop: CASSGGGQGSSNYGYTF. The CDR3 DNA reads TGTGCCAGCAGCGGGGGGGGACAGGGGTCTTCCAACTATGGCTACACCTTC. The rearrangement joins TRBV5-4 to TRBJ1-2; TRBD1 agrees at 10 bases. Germline V lookup: CDR1 SGHNT, CDR2 YYREEE (reference sequence). V was clipped by 4 bases and J by 2 bases; unmatched bases: 11. The CDR3 length is 17 residues.

The CDR3 nucleotides are TGTGCCAGCAGTTACAGCTTTCGGACAGGGAACACTGAAGCTTTCTTT. Translated: CASSYSFRTGNTEAFF. The rearrangement links TRBV6-6 to TRBJ1-1; TRBD1 aligns across 7 bases. Germline assignment: CDR1 MNHNY and CDR2 SVGAGI (reference sequence). The CDR3 consists of 16 residues. V lost 2 bases, J lost 1 base, and 7 bases stayed unmatched.

The chain carries TRBV15 and TRBJ2-5, with 11 positions matching TRBD2. V trimming: 0 bases; J trimming: 2 bases; junction bases outside the gene matches: 5. The CDR3 has 17 residues. Germline V gene data show CDR1 as LNHNV and CDR2 as YYDKDF (reference sequence). The CDR3 is CATSRDKTSGAQETQYF. CDR3 DNA: TGTGCCACCAGCAGAGATAAGACTAGCGGGGCACAAGAGACCCAGTACTTC.

The gene calls are TRBV5-1 and TRBJ2-3, with a possible D match to TRBD2 (6 bases). The CDR3 contains 15 residues. The V end lost 1 base, the J end lost 1 base, and 10 bases lay between the germline ends. Germline loops: CDR1 SGHRS, CDR2 YFSETQ. For the CDR3, the DNA is TGCGCCAGCAGCTTGAGTGGGACTGGCACAGATACGCAGTATTTT. Translation: CASSLSGTGTDTQYF.

The chain has TRBV5-1 and TRBJ2-7; 7 bases agree with TRBD1. The germline CDR1 and CDR2 sequences are SGHRS and YFSETQ. CDR3 length equals 13 residues. V gave up 8 bases and J gave up 3 bases; unmatched junction bases: 8. The CDR3 bases are TGCGCCAGTAGTACAACAGGGGACTACGAGCAGTACTTC. This gives the protein CASSTTGDYEQYF.

The genes are TRBV11-2 and TRBJ2-1; tentatively, D is TRBD2 (5 bases). Per germline, CDR1 SGHAT and CDR2 FQNNGV. Trimming pared 5 bases from V and 4 bases from J, leaving 6 bases between. The CDR3 covers 12 residues. CDR3 DNA sequence: TGTGCCAGCAGCCCGGGATACAATGAGCAGTTCTTC. This gives the protein CASSPGYNEQFF.

V usage is TRBV9 and J usage is TRBJ1-2; TRBD1 matches at 9 bases. Germline V CDR1 and CDR2: SGDLS, YYNGEE. This CDR3 comprises 15 residues. V trimming: 3 bases; J trimming: 2 bases; junction bases outside the gene matches: 5. CDR3 sequence (DNA): TGTGCCAGCAGCGCTCAACAGGGGGCCAACTATGGCTACACCTTC. It specifies CASSAQQGANYGYTF.

The chain joins TRBV20-1 to TRBJ2-5, with 12 bases matching TRBD2. The CDR3 is 14 residues long. V was clipped by 3 bases and J by 5 bases; unmatched bases: 4. CDR1 is DFQATT, CDR2 SNEGSKA, per germline (reference sequence). CDR3 DNA sequence: TGCAGTGCTAGTCCTAGCGGGAGGGGTGAGACCCAGTACTTC. Protein product: CSASPSGRGETQYF.

The chain combines TRBV25-1 with TRBJ2-5, with a tentative D call TRBD1 (6 bases). The germline gives CDR1 MGHDK, CDR2 SYGVNS. This CDR3 spans 16 amino acids. V lost 1 base and J lost 3, with 15 bases in between. The CDR3 loop reads CASSEWVVGQKETQYF. CDR3 nucleotide sequence: TGTGCCAGCAGTGAATGGGTGGTAGGACAGAAAGAGACCCAGTACTTC. Full variable domain (outside the CDR3, taken from reference TRBV25-1 and TRBJ2-5): EADIYQTPRYLVIGTGKKITLECSQTMGHDKMYWYQQDPGMELHLIHYSYGVNSTEKGDLSSESTVSRIRTEHFPLTLESARPSHTSQYLCASSEWVVGQKETQYFGPGTRLLVL.